This TCR beta chain stems from a study of cytomegalovirus exposure and HLA in healthy donors. Findings and limits, study-wide: Reported results showed that the classifier diagnosed cytomegalovirus status with high specificity and sensitivity.

Turning to this clone: Its antigen is still unknown.

Trimming took 3 bases from V and 3 from J, leaving 12 bases between them. Germline assignment: CDR1 LNHDA and CDR2 SQIVND (reference sequence). The CDR3 extends over 14 amino acids. Method: immunoSEQ multiplex PCR; TCRdb's copy keeps in-frame clones and lacks some. The data show 150,000 or so clones, about 83% seen once. A 120-subject validation cohort, separate from the roughly 670-subject first cohort, supplied the donors. This receptor was obtained from a woman in her twenties or thirties in good health and CMV-seronegative. This sequence joins TRBV19 and TRBJ2-7; possible D gene TRBD1, 7 bases. Material: PBMCs. CDR3 in DNA: TGTGCCAGTAGTATCGGAGGGACAGACTACGAGCAGTACTTC. It specifies CASSIGGTDYEQYF.